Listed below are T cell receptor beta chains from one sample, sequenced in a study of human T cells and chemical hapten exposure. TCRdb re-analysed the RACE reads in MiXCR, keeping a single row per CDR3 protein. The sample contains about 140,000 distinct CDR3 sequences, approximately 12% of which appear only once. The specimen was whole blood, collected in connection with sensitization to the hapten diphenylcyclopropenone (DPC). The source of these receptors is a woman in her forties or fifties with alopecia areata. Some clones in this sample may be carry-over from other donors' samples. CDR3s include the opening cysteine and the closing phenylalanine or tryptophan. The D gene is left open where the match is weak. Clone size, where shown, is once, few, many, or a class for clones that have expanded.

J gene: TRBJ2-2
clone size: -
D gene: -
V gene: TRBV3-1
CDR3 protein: CATRGGIFTGELFF
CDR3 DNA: TGTGCCACCCGTGGCGGGATATTCACCGGGGAGCTGTTTTTT

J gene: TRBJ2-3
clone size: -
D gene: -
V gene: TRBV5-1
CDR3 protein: CASRRDVSTDTQYF
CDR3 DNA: TGCGCCAGCAGGAGGGACGTCAGCACAGATACGCAGTATTTT

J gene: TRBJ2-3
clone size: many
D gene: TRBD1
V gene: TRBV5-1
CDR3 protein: CASSLGQGAGDTQYF
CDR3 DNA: TGCGCCAGCAGCTTGGGACAGGGGGCAGGAGATACGCAGTATTTT

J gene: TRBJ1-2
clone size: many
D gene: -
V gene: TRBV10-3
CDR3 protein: CAIRDVLPSDGYTF
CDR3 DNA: TGTGCCATCAGGGACGTTCTTCCCTCTGATGGCTACACCTTC

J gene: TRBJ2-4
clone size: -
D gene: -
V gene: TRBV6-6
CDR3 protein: CASSYPGEAKNIQYF
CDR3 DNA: TGTGCCAGCAGTTACCCGGGGGAAGCCAAAAACATTCAGTACTTC

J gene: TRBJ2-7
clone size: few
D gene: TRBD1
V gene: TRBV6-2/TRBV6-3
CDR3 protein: CASSYPTLAGGLFHEQYF
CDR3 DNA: TGTGCCAGCAGTTACCCTACCCTGGCAGGGGGCTTGTTCCACGAGCAGTACTTC

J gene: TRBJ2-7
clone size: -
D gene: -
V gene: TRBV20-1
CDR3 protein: CSATGLLISYEQYF
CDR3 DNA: TGCAGTGCTACGGGACTTCTTATCTCCTACGAGCAGTACTTC

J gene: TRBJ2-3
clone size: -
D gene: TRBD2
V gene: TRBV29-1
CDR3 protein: CSERSGDGQYF
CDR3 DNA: TGCAGCGAACGCAGCGGGGATGGGCAGTATTTT

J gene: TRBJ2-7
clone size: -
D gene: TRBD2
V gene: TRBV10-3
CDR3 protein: CAISEASGAPYEQYF
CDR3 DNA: TGTGCCATCAGTGAGGCTAGCGGGGCCCCCTACGAGCAGTACTTC

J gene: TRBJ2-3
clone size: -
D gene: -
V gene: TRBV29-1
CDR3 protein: CSVEAFTDTQYF
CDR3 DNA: TGCAGCGTTGAGGCTTTCACAGATACGCAGTATTTT

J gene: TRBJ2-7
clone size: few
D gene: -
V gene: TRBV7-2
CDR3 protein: CASSSRVRGPYEQYF
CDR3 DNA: TGTGCCAGCAGCTCTCGGGTCAGGGGTCCCTACGAGCAGTACTTC

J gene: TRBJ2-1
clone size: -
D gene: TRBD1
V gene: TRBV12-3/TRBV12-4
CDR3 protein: CASSLGPDRQYNEQFF
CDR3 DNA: TGTGCCAGCAGTTTAGGACCGGACAGGCAATACAATGAGCAGTTCTTC

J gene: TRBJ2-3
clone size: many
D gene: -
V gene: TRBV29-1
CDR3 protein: CSVSHPSTDTQYF
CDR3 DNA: TGCAGCGTTTCCCATCCTAGCACAGATACGCAGTATTTT

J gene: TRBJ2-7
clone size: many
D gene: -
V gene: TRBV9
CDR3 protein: CASSVGDYEQYF
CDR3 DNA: TGTGCCAGCAGCGTAGGGGATTACGAGCAGTACTTC